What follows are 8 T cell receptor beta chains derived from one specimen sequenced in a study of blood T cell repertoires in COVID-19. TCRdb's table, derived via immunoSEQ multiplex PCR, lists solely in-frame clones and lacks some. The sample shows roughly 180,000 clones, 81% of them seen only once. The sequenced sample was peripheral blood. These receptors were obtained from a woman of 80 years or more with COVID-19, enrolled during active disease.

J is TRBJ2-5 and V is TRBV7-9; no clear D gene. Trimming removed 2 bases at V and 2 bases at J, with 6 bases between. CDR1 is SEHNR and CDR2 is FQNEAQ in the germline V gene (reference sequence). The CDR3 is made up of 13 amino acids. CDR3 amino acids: CASSLRVQETQYF. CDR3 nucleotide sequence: TGTGCCAGCAGCTTAAGAGTACAAGAGACCCAGTACTTC. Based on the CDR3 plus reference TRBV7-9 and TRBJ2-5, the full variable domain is DTGVSQNPRHKITKRGQNVTFRCDPISEHNRLYWYRQTLGQGPEFLTYFQNEAQLEKSRLLSDRFSAERPKGSFSTLEIQRTEQGDSAMYLCASSLRVQETQYFGPGTRLLVL.

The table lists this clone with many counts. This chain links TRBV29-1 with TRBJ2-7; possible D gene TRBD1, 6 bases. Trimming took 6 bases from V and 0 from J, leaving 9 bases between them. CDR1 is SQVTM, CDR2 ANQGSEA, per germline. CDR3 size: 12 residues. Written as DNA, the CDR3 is TGCAGCGTCAAACAGGGCTCCTACGAGCAGTACTTC. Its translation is CSVKQGSYEQYF.

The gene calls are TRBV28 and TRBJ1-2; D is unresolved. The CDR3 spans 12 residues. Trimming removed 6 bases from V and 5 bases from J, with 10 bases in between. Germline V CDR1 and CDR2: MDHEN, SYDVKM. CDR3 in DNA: TGTGCCAGCAGACGCGGGGATTATGGCTACACCTTC. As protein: CASRRGDYGYTF.

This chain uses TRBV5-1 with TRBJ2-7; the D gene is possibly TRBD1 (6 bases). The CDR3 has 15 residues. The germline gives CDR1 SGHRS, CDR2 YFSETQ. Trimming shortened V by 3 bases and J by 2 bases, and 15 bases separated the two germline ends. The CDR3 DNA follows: TGCGCCAGCAGCTCGCAGGGGTTAGGGACCTACGAGCAGTACTTC. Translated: CASSSQGLGTYEQYF.

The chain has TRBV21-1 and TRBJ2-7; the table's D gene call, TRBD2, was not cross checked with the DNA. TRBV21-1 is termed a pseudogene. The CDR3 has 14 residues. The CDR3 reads CASSKDPERYEQYF. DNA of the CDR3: TGTGCCAGCAGCAAAGACCCGGAGCGATACGAGCAGTACTTC.

In DNA, the CDR3 is TGCAGCGTCCGGACTAGCGGGAGAGATAGTGAGCAGTTCTTC. The encoded protein is CSVRTSGRDSEQFF. The rearrangement joins TRBV29-1 to TRBJ2-1, with 13 positions matching TRBD2. Germline CDR1 and CDR2: SQVTM and ANQGSEA. V lost 6 bases and J lost 9; bases outside the gene matches: 8. The CDR3 runs to 14 residues.

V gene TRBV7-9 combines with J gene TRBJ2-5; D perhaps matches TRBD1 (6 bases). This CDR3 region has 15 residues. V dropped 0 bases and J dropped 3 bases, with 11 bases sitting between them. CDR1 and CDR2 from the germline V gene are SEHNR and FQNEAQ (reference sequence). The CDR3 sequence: CASSLAQGREETQYF. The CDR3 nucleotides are TGTGCCAGCAGCTTAGCTCAGGGGCGCGAAGAGACCCAGTACTTC.

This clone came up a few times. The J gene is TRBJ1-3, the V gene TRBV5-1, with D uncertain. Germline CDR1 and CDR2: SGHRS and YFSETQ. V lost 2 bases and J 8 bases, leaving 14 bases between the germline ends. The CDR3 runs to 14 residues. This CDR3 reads CASSLSGLRDTIYF. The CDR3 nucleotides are TGCGCCAGCAGCTTATCTGGGTTGAGGGACACCATATATTTT. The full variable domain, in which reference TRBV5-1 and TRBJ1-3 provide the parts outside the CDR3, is KAGVTQTPRYLIKTRGQQVTLSCSPISGHRSVSWYQQTPGQGLQFLFEYFSETQRNKGNFPGRFSGRQFSNSRSEMNVSTLELGDSALYLCASSLSGLRDTIYFGEGSWLTVV.